These 6 T cell receptor beta chains share one sample of origin, sequenced in a study of OX40 agonist ivuxolimab in advanced cancers. TCRdb's table, derived via immunoSEQ multiplex PCR, lists solely in-frame clones and lacks some. Here the sample spans tens of thousands of clones, roughly 93% being singletons. Sequenced here: CD4+ or CD8+ T cells sorted from blood, sampled in a trial of the OX40 agonist ivuxolimab. The origin of the receptors is an adult with an advanced solid tumor such as melanoma, head and neck, liver or kidney cancer.

This sequence joins TRBV25-1 and TRBJ2-2, with D possibly matching TRBD2 (6 bases). Between the trimmed V and J ends, which lost 6 bases and 6 bases, there was a span of 11 bases. CDR3 length: 13 residues. Germline V gives CDR1 MGHDK, CDR2 SYGVNS. The CDR3 region has the DNA TGTGCCAGCAGCTTACGGGAGCCCGGGGAGCTGTTTTTT. Translated: CASSLREPGELFF.

V gene TRBV4-3 combines with J gene TRBJ2-7, with D possibly being TRBD2 (6 bases). CDR3 size: 15 residues. The V end lost 0 bases, the J end lost 6 bases, and 15 bases lay between the germline ends. Germline CDR1 reads LGHNA; CDR2 reads YSLEER. Written as DNA, the CDR3 is TGCGCCAGCAGCCAAGATTTGAGGGGAGGACGCGAGCAGTACTTC. Its translation is CASSQDLRGGREQYF.

CDR3: CASSLGRSGEQFF. The CDR3 DNA follows: TGTGCCAGCAGCTTAGGCCGATCGGGCGAGCAGTTCTTC. V usage is TRBV7-9 and J usage is TRBJ2-1; D unresolved. Per the germline V gene, CDR1 is SEHNR and CDR2 is FQNEAQ (reference sequence). The germline V and J ends were trimmed by 1 base and 10 bases, with 11 bases remaining between them. The CDR3 contains 13 residues.

The chain has TRBV4-3 and TRBJ2-1; D not certain. Germline loops: CDR1 LGHNA, CDR2 YSLEER. V lost 4 bases, J lost 8 bases, and 15 bases lay in between. The CDR3 length is 14 residues. CDR3: CASSPWYPGDEQFF. DNA of the CDR3: TGCGCCAGCAGCCCCTGGTACCCCGGAGATGAGCAGTTCTTC.

As to this clone: A far bigger clonotype differs at one base, so this is likely a read error. The chain uses TRBV5-4 and TRBJ1-1; D is unclear. There are 14 residues in the CDR3. Trimming shortened V by 6 bases and J by 5 bases, and 17 bases separated the two germline ends. Germline values: CDR1 SGHNT, CDR2 YYREEE (reference sequence). Written as DNA, the CDR3 is TGTGCCAGCACCGATGAGGGCTACGGGACTGAAGCTTTCTTT. It codes for CASTDEGYGTEAFF.

The genes are TRBV7-9 and TRBJ2-7; tentatively, D is TRBD2 (6 bases). Germline CDR1 and CDR2: SEHNR and FQNEAQ (reference sequence). The CDR3 runs to 13 residues. V lost 8 bases and J lost 1, with 12 bases in between. CDR3 amino acids: CASRLDLSYEQYF. In nucleotides, the CDR3 is TGTGCCAGCCGACTAGACCTTTCCTACGAGCAGTACTTC.